This T cell receptor beta chain was observed in a study of OX40 agonist ivuxolimab in advanced cancers. Study-level information: An agonistic anti-OX40 (CD134) antibody, ivuxolimab, was used to treat the patients. Study findings and constraints: CD8+ T cells averaged more expanded clones than CD4+.

Data came from immunoSEQ multiplex PCR; TCRdb stores just in-frame clones and leaves some out. There are tens of thousands of clones in the sample; 80% to 95% occur only once, and approximately 0.55% lies in the top ten. The investigators sampled blood at baseline, at cycle 4 day 1, and at cycle 7 day 1. Concerning this clone: Its specificity is unknown.

The CDR3 runs 14 residues. With 0 bases removed from V and 5 bases from J, the gap between germline ends came to 11 bases. Germline V gives CDR1 SGHDT, CDR2 YYEEEE. The chain employs TRBV5-6 and TRBJ2-5; D not resolved. This clonotype was obtained from an adult with an advanced solid tumor such as melanoma, head and neck, liver or kidney cancer. Material: CD4+ or CD8+ T cells sorted from blood, obtained in a trial of the OX40 agonist ivuxolimab. As DNA, the CDR3 is TGTGCCAGCAGCTTGGTAGGGAATGGCGAGACCCAGTACTTC. It encodes CASSLVGNGETQYF.